The 26 T cell receptor beta chains in this list originate from one sample, sequenced in a study of beta chain features in type 1 diabetes (dated by TCRdb to 2016 to 2019). The receptor library was made with the immunoSEQ multiplex PCR assay. All of the isolated RNA was reverse transcribed with the High Capacity cDNA Reverse Transcription Kit, so expressed TCRB transcripts were sequenced. What TCRdb holds here is the immuneACCESS table cut down to in-frame rearrangements. Part of the clones is not present; checked against another copy, under half of the missing clones reflect an unresolved V gene, and the others are unexplained. The sample yields hundreds of thousands of clones; around 15% were counted once. Jointly, the top ten make up roughly 0.098% of the sample. Sequencing was carried out using naive CD4+ T cells from blood. The cell subset or site label on this specimen signifies: true naive CD4+ T cells. Source of these receptors: a man between 18 and 35 years old in good health.

The chain joins TRBV29-1 to TRBJ2-1; a possible D gene is TRBD1 (5 bases). The CDR3 sequence is 13 residues long. The V end was cut by 4 bases, the J end by 10 bases, with 17 bases between. Germline CDR1 reads SQVTM; CDR2 reads ANQGSEA. CDR3 sequence reads: CSVVKVPPGEQFF. DNA of the CDR3: TGCAGCGTTGTAAAGGTGCCTCCAGGGGAGCAGTTCTTC.

The chain has TRBV7-2 and TRBJ2-1; D tentatively fits TRBD1 or TRBD2 (5 bases each). This CDR3 has 13 residues. Germline V CDR1 and CDR2: SGHTA, FQGNSA. The V end lost 3 bases, the J end lost 5 bases, and 8 bases lay between the germline ends. The CDR3 nucleotides are TGTGCCAGCAGCTTTGGGGGTAACAATGAGCAGTTCTTC. Its protein is CASSFGGNNEQFF.

This chain uses TRBV6-5 with TRBJ2-7, with 9 bases fitting TRBD2. Germline assignment: CDR1 MNHEY and CDR2 SVGAGI. This CDR3 has 16 residues. V shed 0 bases, J shed 3 bases, and the junction held 6 bases outside the gene matches. The CDR3 region is CASSYSILAGNYEQYF. As DNA, the CDR3 is TGTGCCAGCAGTTACTCGATTCTAGCGGGGAACTACGAGCAGTACTTC.

The chain recombines TRBV18 with TRBJ1-5, with D perhaps TRBD1 (6 bases). This CDR3 is 17 amino acids long. V was shortened by 2 bases and J by 0 bases, with 14 bases between the two germline ends. Per germline, CDR1 KGHSH and CDR2 LQKENI. Here the CDR3 reads CASSPGLYRVSNQPQHF. The CDR3 bases are TGTGCCAGCTCACCAGGGCTTTACAGGGTTAGCAATCAGCCCCAGCATTTT.

Only a few counts were recorded for this clone. This chain joins TRBV10-3 and TRBJ2-1; 8 bases fit TRBD2. The CDR3 runs to 17 residues. V shed 7 bases, J shed 1 base, and the junction held 12 bases outside the gene matches. CDR1 is ENHRY and CDR2 is SYGVKD in the germline V gene. The CDR3 reads CAITPRLATGSYNEQFF. As DNA, the CDR3 is TGTGCCATCACCCCAAGACTAGCGACGGGGTCCTACAATGAGCAGTTCTTC.

This clone appeared a few times. This chain joins TRBV7-3 and TRBJ2-6; D unresolved. The CDR3 is 15 amino acids. Trimming took 5 bases from V and 2 from J, leaving 10 bases between them. CDR1 is SGHTA, CDR2 FQGTGA, per germline. The CDR3 region is CASSLIGTGANVLTF. The DNA for the CDR3 is TGTGCCAGCAGCCTAATTGGAACTGGGGCCAACGTCCTGACTTTC.

In DNA, the CDR3 is TGCAGCGTTGGGTCGGGTAACCTACAGTTCTTC. Amino acids: CSVGSGNLQFF. This rearrangement joins TRBV29-1 to TRBJ2-1; D not certain. Trimming removed 4 bases from V and 13 bases from J, with 14 bases in between. This CDR3 is 11 amino acids long. Germline CDR1 and CDR2: SQVTM and ANQGSEA.

The chain employs TRBV5-5 and TRBJ1-2, with 7 bases matching TRBD1. Germline V lookup: CDR1 SGHKS, CDR2 YYEKEE (reference sequence). The CDR3 consists of 13 residues. J lost 4 bases, V lost 0 bases, and 0 bases had no gene match. The CDR3 protein is CASSLGTGYGYTF. The CDR3 DNA reads TGTGCCAGCAGCTTGGGGACAGGCTATGGCTACACCTTC.

This clone occurred a few times. The chain employs TRBV7-2 and TRBJ2-2; 9 bases are a match to TRBD1. This CDR3 has 16 amino acids. V lost 5 bases to trimming and J lost 1 base; unmatched junction nucleotides: 5. Germline lookup yields CDR1 SGHTA and CDR2 FQGNSA. CDR3 nucleotides: TGTGCCAGCAGCCCACAGGGGGCGCGGAACACCGGGGAGCTGTTTTTT. This encodes CASSPQGARNTGELFF. The variable domain in full, with the rest retrieved from reference TRBV7-2 and TRBJ2-2, is GAGVSQSPSNKVTEKGKDVELRCDPISGHTALYWYRQSLGQGLEFLIYFQGNSAPDKSGLPSDRFSAERTGGSVSTLTIQRTQQEDSAVYLCASSPQGARNTGELFFGEGSRLTVL.

This clone showed up just a few times. The chain is built from TRBV7-2 and TRBJ2-3; D not resolved. V lost 4 bases and J lost 3, with 8 bases in between. This CDR3 is built from 13 residues. From germline, CDR1 is SGHTA and CDR2 FQGNSA. The CDR3 reads CASSSSATDTQYF. The CDR3 region has the DNA TGTGCCAGCAGCTCGAGCGCTACAGATACGCAGTATTTT. The variable domain in full, with the rest retrieved from reference TRBV7-2 and TRBJ2-3, is GAGVSQSPSNKVTEKGKDVELRCDPISGHTALYWYRQSLGQGLEFLIYFQGNSAPDKSGLPSDRFSAERTGGSVSTLTIQRTQQEDSAVYLCASSSSATDTQYFGPGTRLTVL.

This clone was detected only a few times. The gene calls are TRBV4-2 and TRBJ1-6, with a weak D call TRBD1 (5 bases). Germline CDR1 is LGHNA and CDR2 is YNFKEQ. The CDR3 totals 16 residues. Trimming cost V 0 bases and J 6 bases, with 12 bases left between them. For the CDR3, the DNA is TGTGCCAGCAGCCAAGATGGTGGCAGGGTTAATTCACCCCTCCACTTT. Its protein product is CASSQDGGRVNSPLHF.

The chain employs TRBV27 and TRBJ2-6; no clear D gene. The V gene lost 8 bases and the J gene lost 7 bases, with 24 bases spanning the gap. This CDR3 contains 17 residues. The V gene's germline CDR1 is MNHEY and CDR2 SMNVEV (reference sequence). This CDR3 reads CASSFDGAPLGANVLTF. CDR3 DNA: TGTGCCAGCTCCTTCGACGGTGCCCCTCTGGGAGCCAACGTCCTGACTTTC.

This clone was seen more than once but under ten times. The genes are TRBV19 and TRBJ1-1; TRBD1 matches 8 bases. Germline loops: CDR1 LNHDA, CDR2 SQIVND (reference sequence). This CDR3 contains 14 residues. Trimming at V came to 7 bases and at J to 2 bases, leaving 6 bases not matched to a gene. For the CDR3, the DNA is TGTGCCAGTATAGTCAGGGGGCGTAACACTGAAGCTTTCTTT. This codes for CASIVRGRNTEAFF.

The V gene is TRBV29-1, the J gene TRBJ1-2; D call uncertain. CDR1 is SQVTM, CDR2 ANQGSEA, per germline. The CDR3 covers 11 residues. Deletions cut 2 bases from V and 5 bases from J, with 6 bases between. The CDR3 loop is CSVERAYGYTF. The CDR3 DNA reads TGCAGCGTTGAAAGGGCGTATGGCTACACCTTC.

This clone was counted a few times. The V call is TRBV7-9, the J call TRBJ1-5, with unresolved D. There are 16 residues in the CDR3. Trimming pared 1 base from V and 2 bases from J, leaving 12 bases between. Germline V gene sequence: CDR1 SEHNR, CDR2 FQNEAQ (reference sequence). CDR3 protein: CASSLGNRERNQPQHF. The CDR3 bases are TGTGCCAGCAGCTTAGGGAACCGGGAACGCAATCAGCCCCAGCATTTT.

The rearrangement links TRBV18 to TRBJ2-1, with 7 bases fitting TRBD2. There are 14 residues in the CDR3. V dropped 6 bases and J dropped 7; count of bases not matched to a gene: 9. Germline loops: CDR1 KGHSH, CDR2 LQKENI. This CDR3 reads CASSPGLAVNEQFF. DNA of the CDR3: TGTGCCAGCTCTCCGGGGCTAGCGGTGAATGAGCAGTTCTTC.

This clone was observed at least ten times. V is TRBV21-1 and J is TRBJ2-3. TRBV21-1 is a pseudogene segment. The CDR3 is 14 amino acids. The CDR3 DNA follows: TGTGCCAGCCTAGGGGGGCATAGCACAGATACGCAGTATTTT. Residues: CASLGGHSTDTQYF.

This clone was found a few times. The chain is built from TRBV6-1 and TRBJ2-7; D ambiguous. In germline, CDR1 is MNHNS, CDR2 SASEGT. This CDR3 spans 17 amino acids. Trimming stripped 4 bases from V and 6 bases from J, with 25 bases between. CDR3 protein: CASSVLVGGSTWTEQYF. CDR3 nucleotides: TGTGCCAGCAGTGTACTCGTAGGTGGCAGCACTTGGACCGAGCAGTACTTC.

J is TRBJ1-2 and V is TRBV10-3, with 10 bases identical to TRBD1. Germline assignment: CDR1 ENHRY and CDR2 SYGVKD. Unmatched junction bases numbered 3, after V lost 2 bases and J lost 6 bases. The CDR3 runs to 14 residues. CDR3 loop: CAISEPDRGNGYTF. The CDR3 coding sequence is TGTGCCATCAGTGAGCCGGACAGGGGGAATGGCTACACCTTC.

This clone was seen many times. V and J are TRBV7-2 and TRBJ2-7; TRBD1 agrees at 11 bases. The CDR3 spans 14 residues. The germline gives CDR1 SGHTA, CDR2 FQGNSA. J lost 3 bases, V lost 5 bases, and 3 bases had no gene match. CDR3 sequence: CASSPGTGGYEQYF. The CDR3 DNA sequence: TGTGCCAGCAGCCCCGGGACAGGGGGCTACGAGCAGTACTTC.

The V call is TRBV5-1, the J call TRBJ1-1; no definite D call. The ends were cut back, 0 bases at V and 0 bases at J, with 9 bases in the middle. This CDR3 has 15 amino acids. Per germline, CDR1 SGHRS and CDR2 YFSETQ. The CDR3 spells CASSLESSMNTEAFF. The CDR3 DNA sequence: TGCGCCAGCAGCTTGGAAAGTTCGATGAACACTGAAGCTTTCTTT. The whole variable domain, remainder taken from reference TRBV5-1 and TRBJ1-1, is KAGVTQTPRYLIKTRGQQVTLSCSPISGHRSVSWYQQTPGQGLQFLFEYFSETQRNKGNFPGRFSGRQFSNSRSEMNVSTLELGDSALYLCASSLESSMNTEAFFGQGTRLTVV.

V gene TRBV7-2 combines with J gene TRBJ2-4, with unresolved D. V was cut by 0 bases and J by 0 bases, with 9 bases left in between. Germline values: CDR1 SGHTA, CDR2 FQGNSA. CDR3 length: 16 amino acids. DNA for the CDR3: TGTGCCAGCAGCTTAGCCCCCCGGGTAGCCAAAAACATTCAGTACTTC. Encoded protein: CASSLAPRVAKNIQYF.

This clone has more than one count but fewer than ten. V gene TRBV7-2 combines with J gene TRBJ1-2; possibly TRBD1 for D (6 bases). This CDR3 region has 14 residues. Germline lookup yields CDR1 SGHTA and CDR2 FQGNSA. Trimming pared 2 bases from V and 1 base from J, leaving 8 bases between. In DNA, the CDR3 is TGTGCCAGCAGCTTACAGGGGCTTAACTATGGCTACACCTTC. It specifies CASSLQGLNYGYTF.

This clone came up a few times. This chain connects TRBV6-6 to TRBJ2-2, with D hard to call. Germline V lookup: CDR1 MNHNY, CDR2 SVGAGI (reference sequence). The CDR3 covers 16 residues. V lost 2 bases and J 0 bases, leaving 10 bases between the germline ends. CDR3 amino acids: CASSYRAGANTGELFF. For the CDR3, the DNA is TGTGCCAGCAGTTACCGGGCAGGAGCGAACACCGGGGAGCTGTTTTTT.

This clone was found a few times. The same CDR3 is also encoded by other DNA sequences in this sample. The V and J genes are TRBV6-5 and TRBJ1-1, with D possibly TRBD1 on 6 matching bases. The CDR3 has 12 amino acids. V dropped 0 bases and J dropped 9 bases, with 8 bases sitting between them. The germline V gene encodes CDR1 MNHEY and CDR2 SVGAGI. The CDR3 protein is CASSYSRGKAFF. CDR3 nucleotide sequence: TGTGCCAGCAGTTACTCGAGGGGGAAAGCTTTCTTT.

Turning to this clone: Other nucleotide sequences in the sample specify the same CDR3. The rearrangement uses TRBV6-5 and TRBJ1-5; possibly TRBD1 for D (6 bases). The CDR3 is made up of 13 amino acids. Germline V gene lookup returns CDR1 MNHEY and CDR2 SVGAGI. V lost 6 bases and J lost 7, with 13 bases in between. CDR3 coding DNA: TGTGCCAGCAGCTACAGGGATGGACAGCCCCAGCATTTT. It codes for CASSYRDGQPQHF.